A few counts support the clone carrying this T cell receptor beta chain. Via MiXCR, TCRdb re-called the 5' RACE reads, giving one row per CDR3 protein. This sample carries about 520,000 distinct CDR3 sequences, 22% of them seen once, and the ten largest clones take 0.75% to 0.95%. The data were taken from a study of identical twins. CDR3 length: 14 residues. Trimming left V 7 bases short and J 8 bases short, with 20 bases between. Germline loops: CDR1 ENHRY, CDR2 SYGVKD. This same sample was also part of a study on T cells expressing NK-cell markers. From that study: About six donors carried dominant NKG2C+ clonotypes that made up roughly 1.0-7.0% of their CD8+ T cells.

The sequence was obtained from a young woman in good health. V gene TRBV10-3 combines with J gene TRBJ1-2, with TRBD1 as a possible D gene (6 bases). Sequencing input: CD4+ T cells sorted from blood. The CDR3 DNA reads as TGTGCCATCAATTTTGCAGGGGTCCAAAACGGCTACACCTTC. This translates into CAINFAGVQNGYTF.